This T cell receptor beta chain was documented in a study of T cell changes during pregnancy in multiple sclerosis. Sequencing was performed with immunoSEQ multiplex PCR; in TCRdb, only in-frame clones are kept and a portion is missing. The profile shows tens of thousands of clones, roughly 94% of them singletons. The sample consisted of peripheral blood, taken in the third trimester of pregnancy. The TCR was taken from a female donor with multiple sclerosis, enrolled in a pregnancy study.

CDR3 residues: CSVETEMGNTIYF. CDR3 DNA sequence: TGCAGCGTTGAGACGGAGATGGGAAACACCATATATTTT. The gene calls are TRBV29-1 and TRBJ1-3; D ambiguous. With 3 bases removed from V and 4 bases from J, the gap between germline ends came to 10 bases. The germline gives CDR1 SQVTM, CDR2 ANQGSEA. This CDR3 spans 13 amino acids.